These T cell receptor beta chains were read from a single sample in a study of glioma-infiltrating T cells. TCRdb passed the multiplex PCR reads through MiXCR, listing each CDR3 protein once. The sample holds a few thousand distinct CDR3 sequences; approximately 34% are singletons and the top ten take under 8%. The sequencing input was glioma tissue, nonneoplastic brain tissue, or PBMCs (not recorded which). The receptor set was obtained from a human donor with low-grade glioma or glioblastoma, undergoing nonglioma brain surgery, or in good health (not recorded which). The CDR3 runs from the conserved cysteine through the conserved F or W. Each record gives: clone size, D gene, J gene, V gene, CDR3 protein, CDR3 DNA. The D gene is left open where the match is weak. Part of the rows lack a size; the others show once, few, many or a class for expanded clones.

>many|TRBD2|TRBJ2-5|TRBV3-1
CASSSHLAGGQETQYF
TGTGCCAGCAGTTCGCATCTAGCGGGGGGGCAAGAGACCCAGTACTTC
>NA|NA|TRBJ1-2|TRBV19
CASSIDHSWRYGYTF
TGTGCCAGTAGTATAGACCACTCTTGGAGGTATGGCTACACCTTC
>many|TRBD1|TRBJ2-2|TRBV12-3/TRBV12-4
CASSFSPGGNTGELFF
TGTGCCAGCAGTTTCTCCCCAGGGGGGAACACCGGGGAGCTGTTTTTT
>many|TRBD1|TRBJ2-2|TRBV7-3
CASSRDSSTGELFF
TGTGCCAGCAGCCGGGACAGTTCCACCGGGGAGCTGTTTTTT
>medium-sized|TRBD1|TRBJ2-5|TRBV2
CASSELGQGHETQYF
TGTGCCAGCAGTGAATTGGGACAGGGGCACGAGACCCAGTACTTC
>medium-sized|NA|TRBJ1-5|TRBV11-2
CASSLSENQPQHF
TGTGCCAGCAGCTTAAGCGAGAATCAGCCCCAGCATTTT
>few|TRBD1|TRBJ1-5|TRBV29-1
CSAKTGGDEAQPQHF
TGCAGCGCAAAGACAGGGGGCGACGAGGCTCAGCCCCAGCATTTT
>few|NA|TRBJ1-4|TRBV29-1
CSAVVTVEKLFF
TGCAGCGCAGTTGTAACAGTTGAAAAACTGTTTTTT
>medium-sized|NA|TRBJ1-5|TRBV6-1
CASSEEVITFNQPQHF
TGTGCCAGCAGTGAAGAAGTCATAACCTTCAATCAGCCCCAGCATTTT
>NA|TRBD1|TRBJ2-7|TRBV4-1
CASSPNFGTGAIEQYF
TGCGCCAGCAGCCCCAATTTCGGGACAGGGGCCATAGAGCAGTACTTC
>many|NA|TRBJ2-3|TRBV2
CASRPGGPDTQYF
TGTGCCAGCAGGCCGGGGGGCCCAGATACGCAGTATTTT